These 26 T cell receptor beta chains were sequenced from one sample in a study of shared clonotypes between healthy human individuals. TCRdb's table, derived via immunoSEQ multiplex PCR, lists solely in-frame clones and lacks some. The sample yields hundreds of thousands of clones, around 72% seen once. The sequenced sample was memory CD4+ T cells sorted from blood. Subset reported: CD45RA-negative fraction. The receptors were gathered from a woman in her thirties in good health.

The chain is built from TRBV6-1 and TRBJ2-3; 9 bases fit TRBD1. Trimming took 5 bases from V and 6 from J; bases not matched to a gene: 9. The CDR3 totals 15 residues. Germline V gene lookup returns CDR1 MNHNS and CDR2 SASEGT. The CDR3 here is CASSWGQGLADTQYF. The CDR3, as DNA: TGTGCCAGCAGTTGGGGACAGGGCTTGGCCGATACGCAGTATTTT.

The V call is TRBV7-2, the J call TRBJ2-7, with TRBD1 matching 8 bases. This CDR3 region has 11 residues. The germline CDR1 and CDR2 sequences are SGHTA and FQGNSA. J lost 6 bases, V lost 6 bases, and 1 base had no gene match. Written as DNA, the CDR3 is TGTGCCAGCAGTACAGGGGGCGAGCAGTACTTC. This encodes CASSTGGEQYF.

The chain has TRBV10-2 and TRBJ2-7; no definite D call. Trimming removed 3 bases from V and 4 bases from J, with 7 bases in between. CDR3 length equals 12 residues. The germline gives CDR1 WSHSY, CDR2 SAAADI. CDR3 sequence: CASSDISYEQYF. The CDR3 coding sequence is TGCGCCAGCAGTGATATCTCTTACGAGCAGTACTTC.

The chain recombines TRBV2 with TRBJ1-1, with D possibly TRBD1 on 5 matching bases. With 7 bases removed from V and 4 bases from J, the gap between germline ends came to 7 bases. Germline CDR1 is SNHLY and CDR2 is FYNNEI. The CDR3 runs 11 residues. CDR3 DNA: TGTGCCAGCACCGGGGCCACTGAAGCTTTCTTT. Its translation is CASTGATEAFF.

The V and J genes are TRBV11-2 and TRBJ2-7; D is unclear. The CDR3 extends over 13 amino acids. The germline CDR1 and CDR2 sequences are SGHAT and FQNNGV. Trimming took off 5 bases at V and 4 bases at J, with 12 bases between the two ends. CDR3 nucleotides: TGTGCCAGCAGCCGCCGGGCAGTGTACGAGCAGTACTTC. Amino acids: CASSRRAVYEQYF.

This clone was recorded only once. The CDR3 sequence: CASSLLLSSEQFF. The CDR3 DNA sequence: TGCGCCAGCAGCTTGCTTCTATCCAGTGAGCAGTTCTTC. This sequence joins TRBV5-1 and TRBJ2-1; D not resolved. The ends were cut back, 1 base at V and 9 bases at J, with 11 bases in the middle. The CDR3 is 13 residues long. Looked up from germline, CDR1 is SGHRS and CDR2 is YFSETQ. Looking up the rest from reference TRBV5-1 and TRBJ2-1 gives the full variable domain: KAGVTQTPRYLIKTRGQQVTLSCSPISGHRSVSWYQQTPGQGLQFLFEYFSETQRNKGNFPGRFSGRQFSNSRSEMNVSTLELGDSALYLCASSLLLSSEQFFGPGTRLTVL.

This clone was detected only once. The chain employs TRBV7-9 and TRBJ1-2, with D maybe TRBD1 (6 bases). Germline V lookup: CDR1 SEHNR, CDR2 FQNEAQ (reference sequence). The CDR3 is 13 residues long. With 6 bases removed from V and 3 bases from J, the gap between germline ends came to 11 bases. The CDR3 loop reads CASRGDIHYGYTF. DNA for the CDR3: TGTGCCAGCAGAGGGGACATCCACTATGGCTACACCTTC.

The CDR3 nucleotides are TGTGCCAGCAGTGAAGAGGGGGGCGCAGAGACCCAGTACTTC. This encodes CASSEEGGAETQYF. V is TRBV2 and J is TRBJ2-5; tentatively, D is TRBD1 or TRBD2 (6 bases each). The CDR3 has 14 residues. CDR1 SNHLY and CDR2 FYNNEI come from the germline V gene. The V gene lost 1 base and the J gene lost 4 bases, with 10 bases spanning the gap.

CDR3 in amino acids: CASSEGGQYSNQPQHF. The CDR3 DNA sequence: TGTGCCAGCAGTGAGGGGGGACAATATAGCAATCAGCCCCAGCATTTT. The rearrangement uses TRBV6-1 and TRBJ1-5; D perhaps matches TRBD1 (6 bases). Trimming took 3 bases from V and 0 from J, leaving 12 bases between them. From germline, CDR1 is MNHNS and CDR2 SASEGT. The CDR3 is 16 residues long.

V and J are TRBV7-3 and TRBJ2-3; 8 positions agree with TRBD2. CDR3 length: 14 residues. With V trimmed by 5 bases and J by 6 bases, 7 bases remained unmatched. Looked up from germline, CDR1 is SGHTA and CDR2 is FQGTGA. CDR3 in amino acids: CASSPGLAADTQYF. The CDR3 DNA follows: TGTGCCAGCAGCCCTGGACTAGCTGCCGATACGCAGTATTTT. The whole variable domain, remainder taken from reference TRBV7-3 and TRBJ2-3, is GAGVSQTPSNKVTEKGKYVELRCDPISGHTALYWYRQSLGQGPEFLIYFQGTGAADDSGLPNDRFFAVRPEGSVSTLKIQRTERGDSAVYLCASSPGLAADTQYFGPGTRLTVL.

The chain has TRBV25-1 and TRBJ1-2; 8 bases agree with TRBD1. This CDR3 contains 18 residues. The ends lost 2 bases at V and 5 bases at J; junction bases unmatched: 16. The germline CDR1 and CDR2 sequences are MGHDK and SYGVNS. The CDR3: CASSEMGGGQGLSYGYTF. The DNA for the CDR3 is TGTGCCAGCAGTGAAATGGGGGGAGGACAGGGCTTGAGTTATGGCTACACCTTC.

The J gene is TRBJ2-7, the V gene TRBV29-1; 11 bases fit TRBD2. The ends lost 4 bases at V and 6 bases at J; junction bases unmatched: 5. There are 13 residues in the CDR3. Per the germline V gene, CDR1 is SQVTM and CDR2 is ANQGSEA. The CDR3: CSVAVAGGTEQYF. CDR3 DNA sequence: TGCAGCGTTGCCGTAGCGGGAGGGACCGAGCAGTACTTC.

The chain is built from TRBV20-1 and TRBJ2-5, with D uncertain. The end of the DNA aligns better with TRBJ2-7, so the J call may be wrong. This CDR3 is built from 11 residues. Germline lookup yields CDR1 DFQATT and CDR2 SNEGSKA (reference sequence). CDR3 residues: CSARDHGEQYF. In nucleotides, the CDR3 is TGCAGTGCTAGAGATCATGGCGAGCAGTACTTC.

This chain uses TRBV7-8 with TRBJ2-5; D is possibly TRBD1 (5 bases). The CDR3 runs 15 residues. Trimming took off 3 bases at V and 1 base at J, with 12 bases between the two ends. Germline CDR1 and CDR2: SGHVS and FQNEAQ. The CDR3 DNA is TGTGCCAGCAGCTTCCCATGGGGCGGCCAAGAGACCCAGTACTTC. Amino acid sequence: CASSFPWGGQETQYF. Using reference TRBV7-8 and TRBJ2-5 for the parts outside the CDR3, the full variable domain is GAGVSQSPRYKVAKRGQDVALRCDPISGHVSLFWYQQALGQGPEFLTYFQNEAQLDKSGLPSDRFFAERPEGSVSTLKIQRTQQEDSAVYLCASSFPWGGQETQYFGPGTRLLVL.

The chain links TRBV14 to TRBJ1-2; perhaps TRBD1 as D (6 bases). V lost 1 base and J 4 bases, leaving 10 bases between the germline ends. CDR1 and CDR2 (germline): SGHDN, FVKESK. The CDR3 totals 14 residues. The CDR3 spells CASSQGQESYGYTF. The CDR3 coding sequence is TGTGCCAGCAGCCAAGGACAGGAAAGCTATGGCTACACCTTC.

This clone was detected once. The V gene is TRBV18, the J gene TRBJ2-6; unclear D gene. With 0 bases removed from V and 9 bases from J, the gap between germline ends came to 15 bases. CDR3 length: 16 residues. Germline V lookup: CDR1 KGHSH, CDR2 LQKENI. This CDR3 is CASSPPPYQPLNVLTF. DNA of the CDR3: TGTGCCAGCTCACCACCCCCATACCAGCCCCTCAACGTCCTGACTTTC.

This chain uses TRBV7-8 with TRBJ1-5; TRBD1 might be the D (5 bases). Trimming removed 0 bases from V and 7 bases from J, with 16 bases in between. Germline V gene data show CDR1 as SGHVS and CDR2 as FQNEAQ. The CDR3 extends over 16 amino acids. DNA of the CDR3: TGTGCCAGCAGCTTAGCGCGGGCAGGGAACGGGCAGCCCCAGCATTTT. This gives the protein CASSLARAGNGQPQHF.

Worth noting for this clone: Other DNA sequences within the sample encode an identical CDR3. The CDR3 loop is CASSLVLAGAADTQYF. The CDR3 DNA sequence: TGCGCCAGCAGCTTGGTACTAGCGGGAGCCGCAGATACGCAGTATTTT. The chain employs TRBV5-1 and TRBJ2-3; 11 nucleotides agree with TRBD2. Losses at the gene ends were 0 bases for V and 4 bases for J; bases not matched to a gene: 4. The germline V gene has CDR1 SGHRS and CDR2 YFSETQ. CDR3 size: 16 residues.

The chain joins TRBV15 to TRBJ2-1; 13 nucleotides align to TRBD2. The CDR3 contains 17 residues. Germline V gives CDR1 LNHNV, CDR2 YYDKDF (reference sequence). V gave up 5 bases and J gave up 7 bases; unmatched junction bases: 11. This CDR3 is CATSPSRTSGRRNEQFF. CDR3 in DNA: TGTGCCACCAGCCCGAGCAGGACTAGCGGGAGACGTAATGAGCAGTTCTTC.

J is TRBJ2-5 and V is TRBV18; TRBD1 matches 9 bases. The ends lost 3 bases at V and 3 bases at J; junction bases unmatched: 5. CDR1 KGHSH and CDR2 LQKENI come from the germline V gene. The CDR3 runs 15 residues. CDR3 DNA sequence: TGTGCCAGCTCACCTCGGACAGGGGTCGAAGAGACCCAGTACTTC. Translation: CASSPRTGVEETQYF.

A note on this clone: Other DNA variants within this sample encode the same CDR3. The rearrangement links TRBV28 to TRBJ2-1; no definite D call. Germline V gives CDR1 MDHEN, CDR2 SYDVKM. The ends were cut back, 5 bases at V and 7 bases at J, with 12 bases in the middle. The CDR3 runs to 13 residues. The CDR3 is CASSLPVLNEQFF. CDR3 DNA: TGTGCCAGCAGTCTCCCGGTATTGAATGAGCAGTTCTTC.

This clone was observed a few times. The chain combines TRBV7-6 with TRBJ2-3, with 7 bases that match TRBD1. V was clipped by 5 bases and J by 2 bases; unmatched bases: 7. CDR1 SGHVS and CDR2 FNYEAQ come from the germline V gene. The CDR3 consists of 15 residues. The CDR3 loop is CASSPTGQYTDTQYF. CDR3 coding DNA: TGTGCCAGCAGCCCAACGGGACAGTACACAGATACGCAGTATTTT.

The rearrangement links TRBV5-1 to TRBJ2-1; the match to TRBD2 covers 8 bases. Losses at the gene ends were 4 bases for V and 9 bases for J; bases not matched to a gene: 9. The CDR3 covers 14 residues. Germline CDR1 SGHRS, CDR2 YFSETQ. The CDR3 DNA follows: TGCGCCAGCAGCGAGGGACTAGTTGTGGGTGAGCAGTTCTTC. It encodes CASSEGLVVGEQFF.

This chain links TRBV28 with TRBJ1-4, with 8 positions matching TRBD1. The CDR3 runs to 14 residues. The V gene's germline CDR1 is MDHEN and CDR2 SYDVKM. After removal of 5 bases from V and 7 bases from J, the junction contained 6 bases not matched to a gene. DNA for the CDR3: TGTGCCAGCAGTACGGACAGGGTGGGTGAAAAACTGTTTTTT. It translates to CASSTDRVGEKLFF.

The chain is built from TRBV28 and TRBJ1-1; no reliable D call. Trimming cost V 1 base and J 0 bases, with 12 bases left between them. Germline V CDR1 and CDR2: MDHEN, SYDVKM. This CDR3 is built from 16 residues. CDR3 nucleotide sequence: TGTGCCAGCAGTTTATCGGGGAGCTTCATGAACACTGAAGCTTTCTTT. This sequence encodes CASSLSGSFMNTEAFF.

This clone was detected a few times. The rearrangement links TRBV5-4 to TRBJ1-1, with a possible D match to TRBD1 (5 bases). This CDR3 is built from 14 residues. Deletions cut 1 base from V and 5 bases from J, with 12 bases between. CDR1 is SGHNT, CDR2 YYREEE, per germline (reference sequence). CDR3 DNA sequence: TGTGCCAGCAGCTTGAGTGGGGGGGAGACTGAAGCTTTCTTT. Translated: CASSLSGGETEAFF.